This TCR beta chain was identified in a study of chemoradiotherapy in HPV16-positive cancers. Study context: Candidate HPV-specific clones and shared TCR motifs came from a couple of HPV16-positive patients.

Sequencing was performed with immunoSEQ multiplex PCR; in TCRdb, only in-frame clones are kept and a portion is missing. The sample has some 13,000 clones, around 80% seen once. There are 12 residues in the CDR3. Germline lookup yields CDR1 LNHDA and CDR2 SQIVND (reference sequence). V lost 7 bases and J lost 6, with 10 bases in between. The sample was acquired from a patient who underwent chemoradiotherapy. V is TRBV19 and J is TRBJ1-5; D unclear. The TCR was taken from a human donor with HPV-associated anogenital cancer. The CDR3 spells CASTEGSQPQHF. The CDR3 nucleotides read TGTGCCAGTACCGAGGGTTCTCAGCCCCAGCATTTT. Full variable domain (remainder filled in from reference TRBV19 and TRBJ1-5): DGGITQSPKYLFRKEGQNVTLSCEQNLNHDAMYWYRQDPGQGLRLIYYSQIVNDFQKGDIAEGYSVSREKKESFPLTVTSAQKNPTAFYLCASTEGSQPQHFGDGTRLSIL.